A selection of T cell receptor beta chains follows, all from one sample in a study of shared clonotypes between healthy human individuals. The table came from immunoSEQ multiplex PCR; TCRdb's copy has only in-frame clones and leaves some out. This repertoire shows 900,000 to 1,200,000 clones, 70% to 80% found once; its top ten account for 0.55% to 0.7%. Specimen: memory CD4+ T cells from PBMCs. The receptors stem from a man aged 18 to 29 in good health. Some clones in this sample may be carry-over from other donors' samples. CDR3s include the opening cysteine and the closing phenylalanine or tryptophan. Each record gives: J gene, D gene, clone size, V gene, CDR3 protein, CDR3 DNA. D genes are given only for firm matches. Rows may omit the clone size; those that give it use once, few, many or a size class.

TRBJ2-7	.	once	TRBV27	CASSLFRSSYEQYF	TGTGCCAGCAGTTTGTTCCGCAGCTCCTACGAGCAGTACTTC
TRBJ1-5	.	.	TRBV6-5	CASSPTFYSNQPQHF	TGTGCCAGCAGTCCTACCTTTTATAGCAATCAGCCCCAGCATTTT
TRBJ1-2	.	.	TRBV19	CASSYAGVLGYTF	TGTGCCAGTAGCTACGCGGGGGTGTTAGGCTACACCTTC
TRBJ2-7	.	.	TRBV7-6	CASSLDTDSYEQYF	TGTGCCAGCAGCTTAGATACTGACTCTTACGAGCAGTACTTC
TRBJ1-1	.	.	TRBV19	CASSRGGGTEAFF	TGTGCCAGTAGCCGGGGCGGAGGCACTGAAGCTTTCTTT
TRBJ1-2	.	once	TRBV9	CASSVVHRADGYTF	TGTGCCAGCAGCGTAGTGCACAGGGCGGATGGCTACACCTTC
TRBJ2-3	TRBD1	few	TRBV29-1	CSVEGTGNTDTQYF	TGCAGCGTTGAAGGGACAGGGAACACAGATACGCAGTATTTT
TRBJ2-1	.	.	TRBV4-1	CASSQGDGSYNEQFF	TGCGCCAGCAGCCAAGGGGACGGGTCCTACAATGAGCAGTTCTTC
TRBJ1-4	.	few	TRBV6-6	CASSYGGQAEKLFF	TGTGCCAGCAGTTACGGAGGGCAAGCTGAAAAACTGTTTTTT
TRBJ2-3	.	once	TRBV6-5	CASSYYPYTTDTQYF	TGTGCCAGCAGTTACTACCCTTACACTACAGATACGCAGTATTTT
TRBJ1-1	.	.	TRBV2	CASSEGDPREAEAFF	TGTGCCAGCAGTGAAGGGGACCCTAGAGAGGCTGAAGCTTTCTTT
TRBJ2-7	TRBD1	many	TRBV13	CASSLLGYLGQVVSEQYF	TGTGCCAGCAGCTTATTGGGGTACTTGGGACAGGTGGTCAGCGAGCAGTACTTC
TRBJ1-1	.	.	TRBV5-1	CASSLEPGQNTEAFF	TGCGCCAGCAGCTTGGAACCGGGACAAAACACTGAAGCTTTCTTT
TRBJ1-2	.	.	TRBV11-2	CASSWGGADTGYTF	TGTGCCAGCAGCTGGGGGGGAGCCGATACCGGCTACACCTTC
TRBJ1-3	.	.	TRBV11-1	CASSSDDTIYF	TGTGCCAGCAGCTCGGACGACACCATATATTTT
TRBJ2-1	TRBD2	.	TRBV29-1	CSVERGGINEQFF	TGCAGCGTTGAACGGGGGGGTATCAATGAGCAGTTCTTC
TRBJ2-7	.	.	TRBV11-3	CASSIGIGSDEQYF	TGTGCCAGCAGCATAGGGATAGGGAGCGACGAGCAGTACTTC
TRBJ2-5	.	.	TRBV5-1	CASSLDREETQYF	TGCGCCAGCAGCTTGGACCGGGAGGAGACCCAGTACTTC
TRBJ1-1	.	few	TRBV5-1	CASSTSGANTEAFF	TGCGCCAGCAGCACTTCGGGCGCGAACACTGAAGCTTTCTTT
TRBJ2-2	.	few	TRBV21-1	CASSKGVTGELFF	TGTGCCAGCAGCAAAGGAGTGACCGGGGAGCTGTTTTTT
TRBJ2-4	TRBD1	.	TRBV5-4	CASSAGQGRIAKNIQYF	TGTGCCAGCAGCGCAGGACAGGGGAGGATAGCCAAAAACATTCAGTACTTC
TRBJ2-7	.	many	TRBV5-1	CASSLGSGGDEQYF	TGCGCCAGCAGCTTGGGATCCGGCGGGGACGAGCAGTACTTC
TRBJ1-1	.	.	TRBV2	CASSDGGGTEAFF	TGTGCCAGCAGTGATGGGGGGGGCACTGAAGCTTTCTTT